The source of this T cell receptor beta chain is a study of CD8 T cells in ankylosing spondylitis. Findings and limits, study-wide: CD8+ by phenotype, disease-linked clones were relatively rare in peripheral blood. Clones tied to disease were said to be significantly enriched in matched ankylosing spondylitis synovial fluid. A TCR beta motif of 7 to 9 highly homologous variants seemed to mark ankylosing spondylitis blood. There were earlier reports of some motif variants in reactive arthritis synovial fluid and blood.

V lost 4 bases, J lost 2 bases, and 11 bases stayed unmatched. CDR3 length: 17 amino acids. Germline V CDR1 and CDR2: LGHNA, YSLEER. Quantitative 5'-RACE with molecular barcodes generated TCR beta libraries. TCRdb re-analysed the 5' RACE reads in MiXCR, keeping a single row per CDR3 protein. The sample shows about 400,000 distinct CDR3 sequences, under 25% of them seen only once. This clonotype appeared many times. Its antigen remains unidentified. Sequencing input: blood, either unsorted or a sorted T cell fraction (not recorded which). This TCR came from a male donor with ankylosing spondylitis. The V and J genes are TRBV4-3 and TRBJ1-3, with TRBD1 identical over 7 bases. DNA of the CDR3: TGCGCCAGCAGCCTACACTCCCGGGACAGACCTGGAAACACCATATATTTT. Protein sequence: CASSLHSRDRPGNTIYF.